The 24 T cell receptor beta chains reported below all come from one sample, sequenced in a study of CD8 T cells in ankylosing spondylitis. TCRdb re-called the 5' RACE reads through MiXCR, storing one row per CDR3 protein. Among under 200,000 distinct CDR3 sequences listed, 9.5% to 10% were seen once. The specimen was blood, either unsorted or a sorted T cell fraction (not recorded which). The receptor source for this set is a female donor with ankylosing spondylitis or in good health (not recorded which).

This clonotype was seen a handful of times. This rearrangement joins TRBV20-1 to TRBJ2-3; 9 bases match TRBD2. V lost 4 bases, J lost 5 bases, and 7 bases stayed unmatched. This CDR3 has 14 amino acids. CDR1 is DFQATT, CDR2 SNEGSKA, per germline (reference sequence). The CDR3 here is CSATSGKVGDTQYF. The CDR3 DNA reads TGCAGTGCTACTAGCGGGAAAGTTGGAGATACGCAGTATTTT.

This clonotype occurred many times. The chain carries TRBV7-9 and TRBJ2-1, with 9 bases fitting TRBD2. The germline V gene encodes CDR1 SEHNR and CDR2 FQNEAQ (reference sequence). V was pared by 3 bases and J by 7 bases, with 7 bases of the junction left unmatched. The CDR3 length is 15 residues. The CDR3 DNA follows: TGTGCCAGCAGCTTGCTAGCGGGAATGGGGAATGAGCAGTTCTTC. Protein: CASSLLAGMGNEQFF.

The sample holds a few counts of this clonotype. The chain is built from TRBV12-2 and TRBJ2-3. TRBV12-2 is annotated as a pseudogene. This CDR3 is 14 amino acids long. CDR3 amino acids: CASRSRPDSDTQYF. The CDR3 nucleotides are TGTGCAAGTCGCTCCCGACCCGATTCGGATACGCAGTATTTT.

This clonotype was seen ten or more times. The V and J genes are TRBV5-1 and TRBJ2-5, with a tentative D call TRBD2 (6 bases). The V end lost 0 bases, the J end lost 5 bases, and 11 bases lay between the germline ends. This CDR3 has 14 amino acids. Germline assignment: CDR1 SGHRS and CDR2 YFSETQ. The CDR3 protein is CASSLESSAETQYF. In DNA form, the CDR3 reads TGCGCCAGCAGCTTGGAGTCTAGCGCGGAGACCCAGTACTTC. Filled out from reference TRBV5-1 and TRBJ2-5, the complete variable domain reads KAGVTQTPRYLIKTRGQQVTLSCSPISGHRSVSWYQQTPGQGLQFLFEYFSETQRNKGNFPGRFSGRQFSNSRSEMNVSTLELGDSALYLCASSLESSAETQYFGPGTRLLVL.

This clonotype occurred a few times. The CDR3 reads CASSPTGAAGEQYF. CDR3 bases: TGTGCCAGCAGCCCAACAGGGGCGGCGGGGGAGCAGTACTTC. The chain carries TRBV5-6 and TRBJ2-7, with D tentatively TRBD1 (7 bases). The CDR3 runs 14 residues. The V gene's germline CDR1 is SGHDT and CDR2 YYEEEE. V dropped 4 bases and J dropped 7 bases, with 18 bases sitting between them.

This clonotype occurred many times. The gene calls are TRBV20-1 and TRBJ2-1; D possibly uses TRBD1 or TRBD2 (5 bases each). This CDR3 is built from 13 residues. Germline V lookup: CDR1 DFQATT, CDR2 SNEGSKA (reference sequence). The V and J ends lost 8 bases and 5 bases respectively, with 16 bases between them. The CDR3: CSTDWDLNNEQFF. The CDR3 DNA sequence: TGCAGTACTGACTGGGACCTAAACAATGAGCAGTTCTTC.

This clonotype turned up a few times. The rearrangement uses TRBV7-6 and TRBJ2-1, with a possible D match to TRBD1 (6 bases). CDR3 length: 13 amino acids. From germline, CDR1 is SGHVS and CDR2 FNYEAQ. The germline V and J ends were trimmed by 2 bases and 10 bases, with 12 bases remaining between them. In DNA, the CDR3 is TGTGCCAGCAGCTTAAGACAGGAGAAGGAGCAGTTCTTC. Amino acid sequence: CASSLRQEKEQFF.

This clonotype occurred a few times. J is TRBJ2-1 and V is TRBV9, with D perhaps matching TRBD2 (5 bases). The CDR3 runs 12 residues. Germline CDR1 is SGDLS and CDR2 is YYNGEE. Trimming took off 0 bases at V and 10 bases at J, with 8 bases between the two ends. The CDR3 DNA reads TGTGCCAGCAGCGTAGGCGGGCGCGAGCAGTTCTTC. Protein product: CASSVGGREQFF.

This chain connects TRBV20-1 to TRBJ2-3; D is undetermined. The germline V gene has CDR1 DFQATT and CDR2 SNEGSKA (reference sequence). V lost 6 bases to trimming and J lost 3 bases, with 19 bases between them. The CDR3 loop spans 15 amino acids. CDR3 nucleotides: TGCAGTGCCCCCTTGCGACTTCTCGGTACAGATACGCAGTATTTT. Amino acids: CSAPLRLLGTDTQYF.

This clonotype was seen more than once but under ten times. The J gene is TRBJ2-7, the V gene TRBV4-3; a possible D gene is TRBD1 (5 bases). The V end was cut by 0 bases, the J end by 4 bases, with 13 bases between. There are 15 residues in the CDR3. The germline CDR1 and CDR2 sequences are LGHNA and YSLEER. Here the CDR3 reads CASSQEKGMRYEQYF. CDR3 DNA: TGCGCCAGCAGCCAAGAAAAGGGGATGCGGTACGAGCAGTACTTC.

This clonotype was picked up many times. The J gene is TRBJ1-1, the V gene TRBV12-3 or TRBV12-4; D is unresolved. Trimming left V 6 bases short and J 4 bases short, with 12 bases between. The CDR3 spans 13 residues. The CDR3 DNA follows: TGTGCCAGCAGCTACCCGGAGGGCACTGAAGCTTTCTTT. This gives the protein CASSYPEGTEAFF.

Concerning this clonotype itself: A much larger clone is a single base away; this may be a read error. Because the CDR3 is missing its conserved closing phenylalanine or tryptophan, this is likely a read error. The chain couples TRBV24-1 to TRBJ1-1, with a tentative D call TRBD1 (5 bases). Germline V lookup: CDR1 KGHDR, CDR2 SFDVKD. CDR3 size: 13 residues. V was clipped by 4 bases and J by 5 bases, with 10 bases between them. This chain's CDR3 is CATSDSDRTEAFL. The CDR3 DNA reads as TGTGCCACCAGTGACTCCGACAGAACTGAAGCTTTCCTT.

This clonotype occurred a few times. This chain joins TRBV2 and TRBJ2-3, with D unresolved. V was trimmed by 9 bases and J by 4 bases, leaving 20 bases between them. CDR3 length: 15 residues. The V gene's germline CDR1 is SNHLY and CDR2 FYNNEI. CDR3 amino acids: CASPYAGTQSDTQYF. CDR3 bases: TGTGCCAGTCCCTATGCTGGAACACAATCAGATACGCAGTATTTT.

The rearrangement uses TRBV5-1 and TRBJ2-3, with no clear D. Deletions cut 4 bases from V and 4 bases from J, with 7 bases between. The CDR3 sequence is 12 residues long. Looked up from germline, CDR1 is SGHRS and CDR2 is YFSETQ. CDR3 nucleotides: TGCGCCAGCAGCGTGACCGCAGATACGCAGTATTTT. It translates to CASSVTADTQYF. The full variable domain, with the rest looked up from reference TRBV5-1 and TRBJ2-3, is KAGVTQTPRYLIKTRGQQVTLSCSPISGHRSVSWYQQTPGQGLQFLFEYFSETQRNKGNFPGRFSGRQFSNSRSEMNVSTLELGDSALYLCASSVTADTQYFGPGTRLTVL.

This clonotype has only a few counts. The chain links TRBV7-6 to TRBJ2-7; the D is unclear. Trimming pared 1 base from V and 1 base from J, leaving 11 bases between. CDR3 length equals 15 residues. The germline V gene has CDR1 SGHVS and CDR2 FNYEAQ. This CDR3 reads CASSLGALPSYEQYF. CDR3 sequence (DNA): TGTGCCAGCAGCTTAGGTGCTCTACCTTCCTACGAGCAGTACTTC.

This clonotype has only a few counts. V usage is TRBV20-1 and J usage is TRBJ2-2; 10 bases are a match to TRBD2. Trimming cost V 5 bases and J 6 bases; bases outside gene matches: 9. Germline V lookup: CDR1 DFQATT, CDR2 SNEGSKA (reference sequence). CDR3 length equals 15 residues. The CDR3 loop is CSASTSGKVAGELFF. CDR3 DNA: TGCAGTGCTTCAACTAGCGGGAAAGTCGCCGGGGAGCTGTTTTTT.

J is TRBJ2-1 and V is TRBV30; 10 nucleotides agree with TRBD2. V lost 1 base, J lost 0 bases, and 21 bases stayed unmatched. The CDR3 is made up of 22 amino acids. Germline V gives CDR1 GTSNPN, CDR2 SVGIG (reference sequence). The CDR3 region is CAWSGEGEGTSGKTSSYNEQFF. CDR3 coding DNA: TGTGCCTGGAGTGGGGAAGGCGAGGGTACTAGCGGGAAAACAAGCTCCTACAATGAGCAGTTCTTC.

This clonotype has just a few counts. The CDR3: CASSSPPTGELFF. CDR3 sequence (DNA): TGTGCCAGCAGTTCCCCGCCTACCGGGGAGCTGTTTTTT. The V and J genes are TRBV6-5 and TRBJ2-2, with D unclear. V shed 4 bases and J shed 5 bases, with 8 bases lying between them. Germline V gives CDR1 MNHEY, CDR2 SVGAGI. The CDR3 loop spans 13 amino acids.

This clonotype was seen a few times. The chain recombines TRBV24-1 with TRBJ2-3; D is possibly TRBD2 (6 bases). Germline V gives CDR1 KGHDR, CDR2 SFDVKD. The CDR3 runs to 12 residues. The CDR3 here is CAPLRRADTQYF. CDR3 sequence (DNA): TGTGCACCGCTACGGAGGGCAGATACGCAGTATTTT.

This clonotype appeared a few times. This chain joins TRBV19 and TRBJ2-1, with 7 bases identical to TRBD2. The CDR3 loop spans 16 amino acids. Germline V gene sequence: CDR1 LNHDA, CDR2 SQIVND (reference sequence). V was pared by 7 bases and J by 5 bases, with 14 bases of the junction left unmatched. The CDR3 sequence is CASTPLLGGRNNEQFF. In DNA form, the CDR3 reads TGTGCCAGTACCCCATTGTTGGGCGGGAGAAACAATGAGCAGTTCTTC.

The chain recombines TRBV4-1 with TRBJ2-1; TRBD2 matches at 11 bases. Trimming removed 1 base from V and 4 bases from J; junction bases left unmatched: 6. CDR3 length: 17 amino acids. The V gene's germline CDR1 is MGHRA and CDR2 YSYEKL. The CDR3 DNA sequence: TGCGCCAGCAGCCAAGGACTAGCGGGACCCCATTACAATGAGCAGTTCTTC. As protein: CASSQGLAGPHYNEQFF.

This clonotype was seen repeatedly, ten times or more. The CDR3 nucleotides are TGCAGTGCTAGAGTCGTAGCGGGAGTATCCTACGAGCAGTACTTC. Its translation: CSARVVAGVSYEQYF. This chain connects TRBV20-1 to TRBJ2-7, with 9 bases that match TRBD2. This CDR3 is built from 15 residues. Germline trimming cut 1 base from V and 1 base from J; bases unmatched to any gene: 5. Germline CDR1 and CDR2: DFQATT and SNEGSKA (reference sequence).

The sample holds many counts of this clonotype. The CDR3 nucleotides are TGTGCCAGCAGTTTTAACCCGGACATGAGCACTGAAGCTTTCTTT. Protein product: CASSFNPDMSTEAFF. The rearrangement uses TRBV12-3 or TRBV12-4 and TRBJ1-1; tentative D call: TRBD1 (5 bases). The CDR3 runs 15 residues. V lost 3 bases, J lost 4 bases, and 15 bases lay in between.

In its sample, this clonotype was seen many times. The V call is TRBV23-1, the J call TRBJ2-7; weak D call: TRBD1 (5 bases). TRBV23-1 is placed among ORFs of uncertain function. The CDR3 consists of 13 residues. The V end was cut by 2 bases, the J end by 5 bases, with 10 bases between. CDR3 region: CASSQPRGDEQYF. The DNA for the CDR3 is TGCGCCAGCAGTCAACCAAGGGGTGACGAGCAGTACTTC.